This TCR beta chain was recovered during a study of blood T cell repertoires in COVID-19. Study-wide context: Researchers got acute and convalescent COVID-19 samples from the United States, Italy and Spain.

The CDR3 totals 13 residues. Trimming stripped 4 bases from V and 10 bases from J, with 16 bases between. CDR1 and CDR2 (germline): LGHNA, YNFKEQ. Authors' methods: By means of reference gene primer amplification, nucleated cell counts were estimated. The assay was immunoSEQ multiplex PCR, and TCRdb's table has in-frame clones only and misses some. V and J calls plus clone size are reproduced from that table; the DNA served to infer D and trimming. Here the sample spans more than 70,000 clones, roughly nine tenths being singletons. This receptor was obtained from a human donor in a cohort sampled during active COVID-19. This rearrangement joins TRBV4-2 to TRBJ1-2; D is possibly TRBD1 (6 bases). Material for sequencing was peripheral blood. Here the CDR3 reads CASSRNNREHYTF. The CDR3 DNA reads TGTGCCAGCAGCCGGAACAACAGGGAGCACTACACCTTC.